The TCR beta chain described here comes from a study of blood T cells in healthy people across ages. Overall study: Per two T cells, template switching captured roughly one barcoded beta molecule.

Turning to this clonotype: Its antigen is unidentified.

With a J-beta primer mix and a sample-barcoded 5' primer, a second PCR ran roughly 6 to 12 cycles. Using its own MiXCR run on the 5' RACE reads, TCRdb lists one record per CDR3 protein. The sample has fewer than 1,000,000 distinct CDR3 sequences, 40% to 50% seen once. The germline CDR1 and CDR2 sequences are LGHDT and YNNKEL (reference sequence). The V and J ends lost 5 bases and 11 bases respectively, with 12 bases between them. This CDR3 has 11 amino acids. Regarding the study as a whole: PBMCs that were unsorted prevented a conclusive naive versus antigen-experienced comparison. Per million T cells, TCR beta diversity dropped roughly linearly as age increased.

The sequencing sample was made of blood. This receptor was taken from a man in his 60s in good health. The V and J genes are TRBV3-1 and TRBJ2-5; D remains unclear. CDR3 amino acids: CASSLYYQQYF. CDR3 nucleotides: TGTGCCAGCAGCTTATATTACCAGCAGTACTTC.